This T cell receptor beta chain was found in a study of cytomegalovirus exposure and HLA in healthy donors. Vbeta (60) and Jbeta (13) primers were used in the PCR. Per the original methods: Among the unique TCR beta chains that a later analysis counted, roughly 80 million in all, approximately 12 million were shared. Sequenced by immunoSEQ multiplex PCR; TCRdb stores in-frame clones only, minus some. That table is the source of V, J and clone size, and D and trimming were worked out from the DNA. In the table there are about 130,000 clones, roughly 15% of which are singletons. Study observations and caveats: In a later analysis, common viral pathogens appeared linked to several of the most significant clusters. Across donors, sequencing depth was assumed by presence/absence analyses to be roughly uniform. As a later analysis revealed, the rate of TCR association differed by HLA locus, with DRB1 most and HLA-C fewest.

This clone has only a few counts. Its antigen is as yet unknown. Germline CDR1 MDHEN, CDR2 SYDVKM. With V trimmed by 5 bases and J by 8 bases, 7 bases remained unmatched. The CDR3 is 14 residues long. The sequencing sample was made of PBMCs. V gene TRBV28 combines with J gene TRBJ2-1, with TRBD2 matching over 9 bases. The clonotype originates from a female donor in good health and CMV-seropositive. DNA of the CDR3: TGTGCCAGCAGTGTTATTAGCGGGAGATATGAGCAGTTCTTC. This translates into CASSVISGRYEQFF.